This TCR beta chain was obtained from a study of CD8+ T cells in alopecia areata. Study outcomes and limitations: Since there was just one nonresponder, nobody can yet say how baseline CD8+ expansion ties to response. Tofacitinib significantly decreased scalp clonality and expanded CD8+ clones among top 100.

In regard to this clone: Its antigen is not identified.

cDNA reverse transcribed from extracted RNA served as the sequencing template. The protocol was immunoSEQ multiplex PCR, while the TCRdb copy is restricted to in-frame clones and leaves out a portion. The sample has 150,000 to 200,000 clones, less than 70% seen once. The germline CDR1 and CDR2 sequences are SEHNR and FQNEAQ (reference sequence). The ends were cut back, 3 bases at V and 7 bases at J, with 6 bases in the middle. The CDR3 extends over 12 amino acids. Stated treatment: oral pan-JAK inhibitor, 5-10 mg twice daily. Collection of lesional scalp punch biopsies and peripheral blood was performed in alopecia areata patients.

This material consisted of CD4+ T cells sorted from blood, taken at week 24, from a patient treated with tofacitinib. The origin of this receptor is a human donor with alopecia areata. The chain joins TRBV7-9 to TRBJ2-2; D possibly corresponds to TRBD1 (5 bases). The CDR3 loop is CASSFRDGELFF. The CDR3 DNA follows: TGTGCCAGCAGCTTCAGGGACGGGGAGCTGTTTTTT.